Listed here are 2 T cell receptor beta chains from one sample, sequenced in a study of cytomegalovirus exposure and HLA in healthy donors (dated by TCRdb to about 2017). Preparation of the library involved the immunoSEQ multiplex PCR assay. A mixture of 60 forward primers for TCR Vbeta segments and 13 reverse primers for TCR Jbeta segments was used in the multiplex PCR. Here the immuneACCESS table is served through TCRdb, limited to in-frame sequences with V and J called. Missing clones are a known gap in these copies; in checked studies unresolved V genes cover under half, and the rest lacks a known reason. This sample has about 160,000 clones in its table, and roughly 79% of those were observed once. Over 0.95% of the sample belongs to the ten largest clones. Source material: PBMCs. These receptors originate from a woman aged 45 to 65 in good health and CMV-seronegative.

This chain connects TRBV11-2 to TRBJ1-1, with 8 bases matching TRBD1. Germline CDR1 SGHAT, CDR2 FQNNGV. This CDR3 is built from 13 residues. V gave up 5 bases and J gave up 7 bases; unmatched junction bases: 6. In DNA form, the CDR3 reads TGTGCCAGCAGCCCACAGGGGGACGGTGAAGCTTTCTTT. Its translation is CASSPQGDGEAFF.

The chain carries TRBV27 and TRBJ1-5; possibly TRBD1 for D (6 bases). CDR1 and CDR2 (germline): MNHEY, SMNVEV (reference sequence). There are 15 residues in the CDR3. The V and J ends lost 6 bases and 0 bases respectively, with 12 bases between them. Here the CDR3 DNA reads TGTGCCAGCAGAAGGACAGAATATAGCAATCAGCCCCAGCATTTT. Amino acids: CASRRTEYSNQPQHF.